Presented here are 32 T cell receptor beta chains from one specimen sequenced in a study of molecular identifiers for immune sequencing clone quantification. MiXCR, applied by TCRdb to the PCR reads, yields one record per CDR3 protein. The repertoire holds 88,000 or so distinct CDR3 sequences, 20% to 25% seen once, with approximately 1% in the top ten. Material: naive CD8+ T cells from blood, with Jurkat cell RNA spiked in. Subset given: FACS-sorted CD8+CD4-CCR7+CD45RA+ naive T cells. The receptors were sampled from a human donor in good health. Some libraries in this study had Jurkat cell RNA spiked in.

This clonotype was counted ten times or more. The J gene is TRBJ2-2, the V gene TRBV7-6; D is unclear. The CDR3 loop spans 11 amino acids. V was clipped by 5 bases and J by 6 bases, with 4 bases between them. CDR1 SGHVS and CDR2 FNYEAQ come from the germline V gene. CDR3 coding DNA: TGTGCCAGCAGCGGGCCCGGGGAGCTGTTTTTT. Amino acids: CASSGPGELFF.

This clonotype has a count of ten or more. V gene TRBV7-9 combines with J gene TRBJ2-6; TRBD2 matches at 7 bases. Germline V gene sequence: CDR1 SEHNR, CDR2 FQNEAQ (reference sequence). The CDR3 spans 20 residues. With 7 bases clipped from V and 0 bases from J, the junction kept 18 bases outside the gene matches. This CDR3 reads CASIIPLQAGTSSGANVLTF. CDR3 sequence (DNA): TGTGCCAGCATAATCCCCTTACAAGCGGGAACTTCCTCTGGGGCCAACGTCCTGACTTTC.

This clonotype was picked up many times. This rearrangement joins TRBV10-3 to TRBJ1-2; D remains ambiguous. Trimming shortened V by 2 bases and J by 7 bases, and 14 bases separated the two germline ends. In germline, CDR1 is ENHRY, CDR2 SYGVKD. The CDR3 sequence is 14 residues long. This CDR3 reads CAISEGSRSGGYTF. The CDR3 DNA reads as TGTGCCATCAGTGAGGGGTCAAGGTCCGGTGGCTACACCTTC.

This clonotype has at least ten counts. This chain joins TRBV4-3 and TRBJ1-6; no definite D call. There are 12 residues in the CDR3. V shed 1 base and J shed 11 bases, with 6 bases lying between them. The germline gives CDR1 LGHNA, CDR2 YSLEER. CDR3 protein: CASSQAGAPLHF. The CDR3 DNA reads as TGCGCCAGCAGCCAAGCCGGGGCACCCCTCCACTTT.

Many counts were recorded for this clonotype. The chain has TRBV19 and TRBJ2-4, with 10 bases matching TRBD2. With V trimmed by 3 bases and J by 5 bases, 1 base remained unmatched. This CDR3 is 14 amino acids long. In germline, CDR1 is LNHDA, CDR2 SQIVND (reference sequence). This CDR3 is CASSITSGENIQYF. DNA for the CDR3: TGTGCCAGTAGTATCACTAGCGGGGAAAACATTCAGTACTTC.

The chain's CDR3 is CATSDLGGAYNEQFF. The CDR3 DNA sequence: TGTGCCACCAGTGATTTAGGGGGGGCCTACAATGAGCAGTTCTTC. The J gene is TRBJ2-1, the V gene TRBV24-1; D is perhaps TRBD2 (7 bases). V lost 1 base, J lost 2 bases, and 8 bases lay in between. Germline-derived CDR1 and CDR2 are KGHDR and SFDVKD. The CDR3 has 15 residues.

This clonotype was detected ten times or more. The chain employs TRBV7-9 and TRBJ2-3; no clear D gene. Germline V gene data show CDR1 as SEHNR and CDR2 as FQNEAQ (reference sequence). V was clipped by 5 bases and J by 4 bases, with 16 bases between them. This CDR3 comprises 15 residues. CDR3 in DNA: TGTGCCAGCAGCCACATAGCCGCCAGCGCAGATACGCAGTATTTT. Translated: CASSHIAASADTQYF.

The chain is built from TRBV29-1 and TRBJ2-5; no reliable D call. CDR3 length equals 16 residues. V was trimmed by 1 base and J by 4 bases, leaving 19 bases between them. From germline, CDR1 is SQVTM and CDR2 ANQGSEA. The CDR3 protein is CSVEAARSLPGETQYF. The CDR3 coding sequence is TGCAGCGTTGAAGCCGCGCGGTCCCTCCCGGGAGAGACCCAGTACTTC.

A remark on this clonotype: Relative to the germline gene, one junction end is altered; a read error may explain this. The chain has TRBV3-1 and TRBJ1-1; tentative D call: TRBD1 (5 bases). Germline CDR1 LGHDT, CDR2 YNNKEL (reference sequence). The CDR3 spans 19 residues. The CDR3 nucleotides are TGTGCCAGCAGCCTCTGGGGCAGGGTTGAAGGAGGAATTTACACTGAAGCTTCCTTT. Translated: CASSLWGRVEGGIYTEASF.

This clonotype was seen repeatedly, ten times or more. The gene calls are TRBV5-1 and TRBJ2-3; the D call may be TRBD1 or TRBD2 (6 bases each). From germline, CDR1 is SGHRS and CDR2 YFSETQ. V lost 1 base and J 2 bases, leaving 11 bases between the germline ends. The CDR3 has 15 residues. The CDR3 loop is CASSLWGANTDTQYF. CDR3 bases: TGCGCCAGCAGCTTGTGGGGGGCCAACACAGATACGCAGTATTTT. Combining the CDR3 with reference TRBV5-1 and TRBJ2-3 gives the whole variable domain KAGVTQTPRYLIKTRGQQVTLSCSPISGHRSVSWYQQTPGQGLQFLFEYFSETQRNKGNFPGRFSGRQFSNSRSEMNVSTLELGDSALYLCASSLWGANTDTQYFGPGTRLTVL.

This chain joins TRBV20-1 and TRBJ2-1, with a possible D match to TRBD2 (5 bases). Trimming cost V 5 bases and J 1 base, with 21 bases left between them. From germline, CDR1 is DFQATT and CDR2 SNEGSKA (reference sequence). The CDR3 is made up of 17 amino acids. This CDR3 is CSAALLSDKGSYNEQFF. CDR3 bases: TGCAGTGCTGCCCTCCTTAGCGACAAAGGGTCCTACAATGAGCAGTTCTTC.

The table lists this clonotype with many counts. This rearrangement joins TRBV5-1 to TRBJ2-7; 7 bases fit TRBD1. The CDR3 runs 15 residues. Germline CDR1 is SGHRS and CDR2 is YFSETQ. V lost 3 bases and J lost 2; bases outside the gene matches: 8. The CDR3 DNA reads as TGCGCCAGCAGCTCCCGGGACAGACTAACCTACGAGCAGTACTTC. It codes for CASSSRDRLTYEQYF.

A word on this clonotype: Since a much larger clone is just one base distant, this may be a read error. The gene calls are TRBV27 and TRBJ2-7; either TRBD1 or TRBD2 may supply D (6 bases each). Germline loops: CDR1 MNHEY, CDR2 SMNVEV (reference sequence). The V and J ends lost 2 bases and 3 bases respectively, with 11 bases between them. The CDR3 contains 14 residues. CDR3 loop: CASSLGGPVYEQYF. DNA of the CDR3: TGTGCCAGCAGTTTAGGGGGGCCTGTCTACGAGCAGTACTTC.

This clonotype was found many times. The gene calls are TRBV30 and TRBJ2-3; the D is unclear. Germline V gene lookup returns CDR1 GTSNPN and CDR2 SVGIG (reference sequence). Trimming removed 2 bases from V and 2 bases from J, with 17 bases in between. The CDR3 extends over 16 amino acids. The CDR3 is CAWSPPTWNPTDTQYF. CDR3 coding DNA: TGTGCCTGGAGTCCTCCGACTTGGAACCCCACAGATACGCAGTATTTT.

This clonotype has a single count. A much larger clone sits a single nucleotide away, making a read error possible. V and J are TRBV11-3 and TRBJ2-3; 7 nucleotides match TRBD2. The length of the CDR3 is 16 residues. CDR1 is SGHNT and CDR2 is YENEEA in the germline V gene. CDR3 region: CTSSLASAGGTDTQYF. The CDR3 DNA reads TGTACCAGCAGCTTAGCTTCCGCGGGAGGCACAGATACGCAGTATTTT.

This clonotype was observed at least ten times. The chain uses TRBV20-1 and TRBJ1-3; perhaps TRBD1 as D (6 bases). The length of the CDR3 is 15 residues. Germline CDR1 and CDR2: DFQATT and SNEGSKA (reference sequence). Between the trimmed V and J ends, which lost 2 bases and 0 bases, there was a span of 11 bases. The DNA of the CDR3 is TGCAGTGCTAGACAAGACAGGAGCTCTGGAAACACCATATATTTT. It specifies CSARQDRSSGNTIYF.

As regards this clonotype: Given a much more abundant clone one base away, this may be a read error. This chain joins TRBV12-3 or TRBV12-4 and TRBJ2-3; TRBD2 matches at 7 bases. The CDR3 extends over 16 amino acids. V dropped 4 bases and J dropped 4; count of bases not matched to a gene: 11. CDR3 region: CASSSEGGKSADTQYF. The DNA for the CDR3 is TGTGCCAGCAGTTCCGAGGGAGGGAAAAGCGCAGATACGCAGTATTTT.

This clonotype was observed at least ten times. The CDR3 coding sequence is TGCGCCAGCAGCCAAGGGCGACAGGGGGTTACTGAAGCTTTCTTT. Translated: CASSQGRQGVTEAFF. The chain uses TRBV4-3 and TRBJ1-1; the match to TRBD1 covers 9 bases. The V gene end was trimmed by 1 base and the J gene end by 5 bases; junction bases not matched to a gene: 5. CDR1 is LGHNA and CDR2 is YSLEER in the germline V gene. The CDR3 is 15 amino acids.

This clonotype was picked up many times. The chain combines TRBV7-6 with TRBJ2-2; D is uncertain. The germline V gene encodes CDR1 SGHVS and CDR2 FNYEAQ. This CDR3 is 14 amino acids long. Between the trimmed V and J ends, which lost 2 bases and 0 bases, there was a span of 4 bases. The CDR3 here is CASSLIANTGELFF. As DNA, the CDR3 is TGTGCCAGCAGCTTAATAGCGAACACCGGGGAGCTGTTTTTT. Filled out from reference TRBV7-6 and TRBJ2-2, the complete variable domain reads GAGVSQSPRYKVTKRGQDVALRCDPISGHVSLYWYRQALGQGPEFLTYFNYEAQQDKSGLPNDRFSAERPEGSISTLTIQRTEQRDSAMYRCASSLIANTGELFFGEGSRLTVL.

As concerns this clonotype: This clone may be a read error of a much larger clone one base away. This likely comes from a read error, as the CDR3 has no conserved phenylalanine or tryptophan at its end. V is TRBV6-6 and J is TRBJ1-1, with TRBD1 as a possible D gene (5 bases). The CDR3 contains 14 residues. Germline loops: CDR1 MNHNY, CDR2 SVGAGI (reference sequence). V gave up 10 bases and J gave up 5 bases, with 20 bases separating them. The CDR3 sequence is CATLGTLLGTEAFL. CDR3 DNA: TGTGCCACCCTCGGGACTTTGTTGGGGACTGAAGCTTTCCTT.

This clonotype was seen at least ten times. The chain has TRBV15 and TRBJ2-3, with 8 nucleotides matching TRBD1. CDR1 and CDR2 from the germline V gene are LNHNV and YYDKDF (reference sequence). V was clipped by 7 bases and J by 2 bases; unmatched bases: 5. There are 14 residues in the CDR3. The CDR3 spells CATKYRGVTDTQYF. CDR3 DNA sequence: TGTGCCACCAAGTACAGGGGGGTCACAGATACGCAGTATTTT.

This clonotype was counted ten times or more. The V and J genes are TRBV28 and TRBJ2-1; 8 bases are shared with TRBD1. This CDR3 spans 17 amino acids. V trimming: 4 bases; J trimming: 4 bases; junction bases outside the gene matches: 12. In germline, CDR1 is MDHEN, CDR2 SYDVKM. CDR3 loop: CASSSRDRSGFYNEQFF. CDR3 nucleotides: TGTGCCAGCAGTTCCCGGGACAGGTCGGGATTTTACAATGAGCAGTTCTTC.

Details on this clonotype: A much larger clone lies one base from this, so it may be a read error. J is TRBJ1-4 and V is TRBV12-5, with TRBD1 as a possible D gene (6 bases). V was trimmed by 1 base and J by 0 bases, leaving 21 bases between them. The CDR3 totals 20 residues. Looked up from germline, CDR1 is LGHNT and CDR2 is FRNRAP. This chain's CDR3 is CASGLARTETTLPTNEKLFF. In nucleotides, the CDR3 is TGTGCTAGTGGTTTGGCCAGGACAGAAACGACCCTTCCAACTAATGAAAAACTGTTTTTT.

The table lists this clonotype with many counts. The chain joins TRBV27 to TRBJ2-3, with a weak D call TRBD1 (6 bases). Trimming stripped 0 bases from V and 2 bases from J, with 12 bases between. The CDR3 consists of 16 residues. CDR1 is MNHEY and CDR2 is SMNVEV in the germline V gene (reference sequence). The CDR3 region is CASSLSAGVFTDTQYF. DNA for the CDR3: TGTGCCAGCAGTTTATCTGCAGGGGTATTCACAGATACGCAGTATTTT.

This clonotype was counted a few times. This chain uses TRBV28 with TRBJ1-5, with D perhaps matching TRBD1 (6 bases). The length of the CDR3 is 17 residues. Trimming removed 3 bases from V and 4 bases from J, with 19 bases in between. Germline CDR1 and CDR2: MDHEN and SYDVKM. The CDR3 DNA reads TGTGCCAGCAGTTTTTGGGCAGGGGAGGTCCTAAATCAGCCCCAGCATTTT. Its protein product is CASSFWAGEVLNQPQHF.

The CDR3 nucleotides are TGCGCCAGCAGCCAAGATGTAGGGACAGGCGGCGAAGCTTTCTTT. It specifies CASSQDVGTGGEAFF. The chain recombines TRBV4-3 with TRBJ1-1, with TRBD1 matching over 8 bases. This CDR3 spans 15 amino acids. V lost 0 bases, J lost 8 bases, and 8 bases stayed unmatched. Per germline, CDR1 LGHNA and CDR2 YSLEER.

V and J are TRBV7-6 and TRBJ2-2; no clear D gene. The CDR3 runs to 15 residues. V was clipped by 9 bases and J by 3 bases, with 17 bases between them. Per the germline V gene, CDR1 is SGHVS and CDR2 is FNYEAQ. The CDR3 loop is CASARFGSDTGELFF. CDR3 coding DNA: TGTGCCAGTGCTAGGTTCGGGTCGGACACCGGGGAGCTGTTTTTT.

A few counts support this clonotype. The gene calls are TRBV9 and TRBJ1-4, with 8 bases lining up with TRBD1. Germline CDR1 is SGDLS and CDR2 is YYNGEE. V trimming: 3 bases; J trimming: 8 bases; junction bases outside the gene matches: 3. This CDR3 has 13 amino acids. The CDR3 nucleotides are TGTGCCAGCAGCGGACAGGGGAACGAAAAACTGTTTTTT. This gives the protein CASSGQGNEKLFF.

This chain links TRBV7-2 with TRBJ2-5; a possible D gene is TRBD2 (6 bases). The germline V gene encodes CDR1 SGHTA and CDR2 FQGNSA. V was shortened by 4 bases and J by 4 bases, with 16 bases between the two germline ends. The CDR3 extends over 15 amino acids. The DNA of the CDR3 is TGTGCCAGCAGCTGGGGCAGACTAGACAGAGAGACCCAGTACTTC. Translating it yields CASSWGRLDRETQYF.

This clonotype was found a few times. The CDR3 loop is CASSMDHVGIGGSATTGNTDTQYF. As DNA, the CDR3 is TGTGCCAGTAGTATGGACCATGTTGGCATCGGGGGTAGCGCGACTACGGGAAACACAGATACGCAGTATTTT. The chain is built from TRBV19 and TRBJ2-3, with D tentatively TRBD2 (6 bases). The CDR3 is made up of 24 amino acids. V lost 3 bases and J lost 2, with 39 bases in between. Germline V gene data show CDR1 as LNHDA and CDR2 as SQIVND (reference sequence).

Concerning this clonotype itself: This may come from a read error, since a much larger clone is one base off. The chain is built from TRBV4-3 and TRBJ1-3; unclear D gene. CDR3 size: 16 residues. Per germline, CDR1 LGHNA and CDR2 YSLEER. As DNA, the CDR3 is TGCGCCAGCAGCCAAGATGCCAGATCCTCTGGAAACATCATATATTTT. This sequence encodes CASSQDARSSGNIIYF.

This clonotype was observed at least ten times. The gene calls are TRBV16 and TRBJ2-2; D remains unclear. The CDR3 extends over 12 amino acids. The V and J ends lost 11 bases and 2 bases respectively, with 9 bases between them. CDR1 is KGHSY, CDR2 FQNENV, per germline. The CDR3 DNA follows: TGTGCCGGAAAAGAAAACACCGGGGAGCTGTTTTTT. It translates to CAGKENTGELFF.